This T cell receptor beta chain was captured by sequencing in a study of T cells after yellow fever vaccination. Findings and caveats of the study: The booster response re-showed most primary clones: over 95% CD4, almost 90% CD8. There was a possibility that FACS-sorted repertoires contained abundant clonotypes contaminating from the bulk population. Weaker overall was a secondary response that nonetheless peaked faster, on day 5 versus 15.

As regards this clonotype: Its specificity is not known.

In germline, CDR1 is KGHSH, CDR2 LQKENI. The CDR3 is made up of 15 amino acids. V shed 1 base and J 2 bases; nucleotides not matched to a gene: 3. The 5'RACE template-switching step produced TCR cDNA and added a universal primer site and UMIs. TCRdb fed the 5' RACE reads into MiXCR, producing one record per CDR3 protein. This sample yields almost 600,000 distinct CDR3 sequences, of which approximately 12% are seen a single time; 11% to 15% belongs to the top ten. The TCR was taken from a man under 40 who received the YFV17D yellow fever vaccine. Sequenced material: PBMCs, taken on the day of the yellow fever booster vaccination. The chain carries TRBV18 and TRBJ2-7; TRBD1 agrees at 9 bases. CDR3 DNA sequence: TGTGCCAGCTCACCACGCGGGGACAGGGCCTACGAGCAGTACTTC. Its translation: CASSPRGDRAYEQYF.